Here is one T cell receptor (beta chain) with its context. The method was immunoSEQ multiplex PCR; TCRdb's version includes in-frame clones alone and lacks a portion of them. The sample holds roughly 46,000 clones, around 90% seen once. The CDR3 length is 14 residues. The V gene lost 1 base and the J gene lost 2 bases, with 9 bases spanning the gap. CDR1 SGHRS and CDR2 YFSETQ come from the germline V gene. This record belongs to a study of OX40 agonist ivuxolimab in advanced cancers. Looking at the study overall: Those treated in dose escalation had hepatocellular carcinoma, melanoma, renal cell cancer or head and neck cancer.

The J gene is TRBJ1-2, the V gene TRBV5-1; D remains unclear. The TCR sequence derives from an adult with an advanced solid tumor such as melanoma, head and neck, liver or kidney cancer. The sample consisted of CD4+ or CD8+ T cells sorted from blood, taken in a trial of the OX40 agonist ivuxolimab. The CDR3 loop reads CASSLTGGNYGYTF. The CDR3 nucleotides are TGCGCCAGCAGCTTGACCGGCGGAAACTATGGCTACACCTTC.